The next 28 T cell receptor beta chains were all read from a single sample in a study of T cell repertoires in cytomegalovirus infection. No antigen has been identified for these receptors. TCRdb processed the reads anew with MiXCR; each CDR3 protein has one entry. This sample has about 310,000 distinct CDR3 sequences, with approximately 25% found just once. This specimen was cultured PBMCs, taken from culture after CMV antigen stimulation. Receptors originate from a human donor in good health (CMV status not recorded). Some clones in this sample may be carry-over from other donors' samples.

This clonotype appeared many times. V is TRBV7-2 and J is TRBJ2-7; 8 positions match TRBD2. This CDR3 is built from 14 residues. The V gene end was trimmed by 5 bases and the J gene end by 2 bases; junction bases not matched to a gene: 5. Per the germline V gene, CDR1 is SGHTA and CDR2 is FQGNSA. CDR3 region: CASSLSGMTYEQYV. The CDR3 bases are TGTGCCAGCAGCCTTAGCGGGATGACCTACGAGCAGTACGTC.

The chain couples TRBV7-7 to TRBJ2-5; possibly TRBD2 for D (6 bases). The V gene lost 1 base and the J gene lost 2 bases, with 8 bases spanning the gap. The CDR3 is 14 residues long. Germline V gene sequence: CDR1 SSHAT, CDR2 FNYEAQ (reference sequence). CDR3 DNA sequence: TGTGCCAGCAGCTTAGATGGGGGGCAAGAGACCCAGTACTTC. This codes for CASSLDGGQETQYF. Using reference TRBV7-7 and TRBJ2-5 for the parts outside the CDR3, the full variable domain is GAGVSQSPRYKVTKRGQDVTLRCDPISSHATLYWYQQALGQGPEFLTYFNYEAQPDKSGLPSDRFSAERPEGSISTLTIQRTEQRDSAMYRCASSLDGGQETQYFGPGTRLLVL.

The CDR3 loop reads CATQEWSYGYTF. The CDR3 bases are TGTGCCACCCAGGAGTGGAGCTATGGCTACACCTTC. The rearrangement links TRBV6-1 to TRBJ1-2, with no clear D. Germline V gene data show CDR1 as MNHNS and CDR2 as SASEGT. Trimming left V 10 bases short and J 4 bases short, with 13 bases between. The CDR3 totals 12 residues.

The V call is TRBV28, the J call TRBJ2-7; D unresolved. Trimming cost V 5 bases and J 2 bases, with 13 bases left between them. The CDR3 totals 14 residues. The V gene's germline CDR1 is MDHEN and CDR2 SYDVKM. CDR3 nucleotide sequence: TGTGCCAGCAGTCAACCCCGACTTACCTACGAGCAGTACTTC. Translated: CASSQPRLTYEQYF.

This clonotype has just a few counts. The chain recombines TRBV28 with TRBJ2-7; 10 nucleotides agree with TRBD2. The CDR3 is made up of 15 amino acids. Germline assignment: CDR1 MDHEN and CDR2 SYDVKM. The J segment lost 2 bases and the V segment lost 2 bases, leaving 3 bases of the junction unmatched. CDR3 nucleotides: TGTGCCAGCAGTTTAAATCTAGCGGGGGCCTACGAGCAGTACGTC. The encoded protein is CASSLNLAGAYEQYV.

The chain links TRBV6-2 or TRBV6-3 to TRBJ1-5; 11 nucleotides line up with TRBD1. The CDR3 is made up of 18 amino acids. Germline assignment: CDR1 MNHEY and CDR2 SVGEGT. V lost 6 bases and J lost 1; bases outside the gene matches: 11. CDR3 DNA: TGTGCCAGCAGGACAGGGACAGGGGGTGAACTAAGCAATCAGCCCCAGCATTTT. Residues: CASRTGTGGELSNQPQHF.

The chain is built from TRBV29-1 and TRBJ2-1, with 14 positions matching TRBD2. Germline assignment: CDR1 SQVTM and CDR2 ANQGSEA. The CDR3 runs to 16 residues. With V trimmed by 6 bases and J by 2 bases, 6 bases remained unmatched. CDR3 DNA: TGCAGCGTCGCCGGGACTAGCGGGAGAGCCTACAATGAGCAGTTCTTC. Its protein product is CSVAGTSGRAYNEQFF.

This chain uses TRBV6-6 with TRBJ2-7; 9 nucleotides match TRBD2. This CDR3 is 19 amino acids long. Trimming cost V 7 bases and J 0 bases; bases outside gene matches: 19. The germline CDR1 and CDR2 sequences are MNHNY and SVGAGI (reference sequence). CDR3 in amino acids: CASTSKVIAGVGDSYEQYV. The CDR3 nucleotides read TGTGCCAGCACCTCGAAGGTAATAGCGGGAGTAGGGGACTCCTACGAGCAGTACGTC.

This clonotype was observed a few times. The chain combines TRBV3-1 with TRBJ1-6, with no clear D. Between the trimmed V and J ends, which lost 0 bases and 11 bases, there was a span of 11 bases. The CDR3 is 14 amino acids. CDR1 is LGHDT, CDR2 YNNKEL, per germline (reference sequence). CDR3 sequence reads: CASSQERVEAPLHF. DNA of the CDR3: TGTGCCAGCAGCCAAGAAAGGGTCGAGGCACCCCTCCACTTT.

The chain links TRBV29-1 to TRBJ1-1; 7 bases agree with TRBD1. Germline loops: CDR1 SQVTM, CDR2 ANQGSEA. The CDR3 length is 16 residues. Unmatched junction bases numbered 12, after V lost 4 bases and J lost 1 base. CDR3 sequence (DNA): TGCAGCGTTGGTGGGCGCGAGAGACAGGGGAACACTGAAGCTTTCTTT. This gives the protein CSVGGRERQGNTEAFF.

The chain has TRBV3-1 and TRBJ2-7; tentative D call: TRBD1 (6 bases). Trimming pared 2 bases from V and 4 bases from J, leaving 15 bases between. This CDR3 is built from 15 residues. Germline values: CDR1 LGHDT, CDR2 YNNKEL (reference sequence). The CDR3 region has the DNA TGTGCCAGCAGCCAATACCGGGACACCTTTTACGAGCAGTACTTC. Protein sequence: CASSQYRDTFYEQYF.

The table lists this clonotype with many counts. The V call is TRBV7-2, the J call TRBJ2-1; 7 bases line up with TRBD2. Germline V gives CDR1 SGHTA, CDR2 FQGNSA. Unmatched junction bases numbered 6, after V lost 4 bases and J lost 6 bases. This CDR3 comprises 14 residues. As DNA, the CDR3 is TGTGCCAGCAGCTACAGCCGGGGGGTCAATGAGCAGTTCTTC. It is translated as CASSYSRGVNEQFF.

This clonotype was found many times. The chain links TRBV12-3 or TRBV12-4 to TRBJ2-3, with no clear D. There are 14 residues in the CDR3. V was trimmed by 3 bases and J by 7 bases, leaving 14 bases between them. CDR3 sequence: CASSFVDRVNTQYF. The DNA for the CDR3 is TGTGCCAGCAGTTTCGTGGACCGGGTAAATACGCAGTATTTT.

The gene calls are TRBV20-1 and TRBJ2-5, with unresolved D. Germline V gene sequence: CDR1 DFQATT, CDR2 SNEGSKA (reference sequence). V was clipped by 6 bases and J by 3 bases, with 20 bases between them. The CDR3 runs 15 residues. This CDR3 reads CSARRLRANEETQYF. DNA of the CDR3: TGCAGTGCGAGACGTCTGCGCGCGAACGAAGAGACCCAGTACTTC.

There are a few counts of this clonotype. The chain links TRBV5-4 to TRBJ1-6; weak D call: TRBD1 (6 bases). Germline V gene data show CDR1 as SGHNT and CDR2 as YYREEE (reference sequence). CDR3 length: 15 amino acids. Trimming pared 1 base from V and 9 bases from J, leaving 14 bases between. CDR3 sequence reads: CASSLQGGGGSPLHF. The DNA for the CDR3 is TGTGCCAGCAGCTTGCAGGGCGGGGGCGGTTCACCCCTCCACTTT.

The genes are TRBV29-1 and TRBJ2-1; 8 bases fit TRBD1. Germline V lookup: CDR1 SQVTM, CDR2 ANQGSEA. There are 13 residues in the CDR3. After removal of 4 bases from V and 7 bases from J, the junction contained 6 bases not matched to a gene. CDR3 nucleotide sequence: TGCAGCGTTGCGGGACAGGCGGAGAATGAGCAGTTCTTC. Protein: CSVAGQAENEQFF.

J is TRBJ2-2 and V is TRBV7-2, with 8 bases identical to TRBD2. The ends lost 5 bases at V and 7 bases at J; junction bases unmatched: 9. The CDR3 is 15 residues long. The germline V gene has CDR1 SGHTA and CDR2 FQGNSA. CDR3 amino acids: CASSRTSGVYGELFF. CDR3 DNA: TGTGCCAGCAGCCGAACTAGCGGTGTTTACGGGGAGCTGTTTTTT.

This clonotype was found many times. The CDR3 DNA sequence: TGTGCCAGCCGCTCATTGGGGCTAGCGGGCTCCTACGAGCAGTACTTC. It yields the protein CASRSLGLAGSYEQYF. The chain recombines TRBV7-2 with TRBJ2-7, with 8 bases fitting TRBD2. The CDR3 is 16 residues long. V lost 8 bases, J lost 0 bases, and 12 bases stayed unmatched. Germline CDR1 is SGHTA and CDR2 is FQGNSA.

This chain uses TRBV4-1 with TRBJ2-7; 8 bases align to TRBD1. Trimming cost V 0 bases and J 4 bases; bases outside gene matches: 11. Germline V gene data show CDR1 as MGHRA and CDR2 as YSYEKL. The CDR3 contains 17 residues. CDR3 sequence (DNA): TGCGCCAGCAGCCAAGATCAGGGGGCAGGGTCCGCGTACGAGCAGTACTTC. Residues: CASSQDQGAGSAYEQYF.

The chain employs TRBV29-1 and TRBJ2-3; D not resolved. CDR1 and CDR2 from the germline V gene are SQVTM and ANQGSEA. The CDR3 covers 12 residues. V lost 6 bases and J 5 bases, leaving 12 bases between the germline ends. The CDR3 region is CSVAAARDTQYF. CDR3 sequence (DNA): TGCAGCGTCGCGGCCGCGCGAGATACGCAGTATTTT.

There are many counts of this clonotype. This rearrangement joins TRBV7-2 to TRBJ1-6; D is unresolved. Trimming stripped 2 bases from V and 10 bases from J, with 9 bases between. The germline CDR1 and CDR2 sequences are SGHTA and FQGNSA. CDR3 size: 13 residues. The CDR3 DNA is TGTGCCAGCAGCTTATACCGGGAGTCACCCCTCCACTTT. It codes for CASSLYRESPLHF.

Many counts were recorded for this clonotype. The rearrangement joins TRBV7-8 to TRBJ1-2, with 7 bases fitting TRBD1. This CDR3 is 17 amino acids long. With V trimmed by 5 bases and J by 2 bases, 14 bases remained unmatched. The germline V gene encodes CDR1 SGHVS and CDR2 FQNEAQ. This CDR3 is CASSPSQGSVGNYGYTF. For the CDR3, the DNA is TGTGCCAGCAGCCCATCACAGGGGTCAGTCGGGAACTATGGCTACACCTTC.

The J gene is TRBJ2-3, the V gene TRBV6-2 or TRBV6-3; D might be TRBD2 (5 bases). The CDR3 covers 15 residues. CDR1 is MNHEY and CDR2 is SVGEGT in the germline V gene. Trimming cost V 3 bases and J 1 base, with 11 bases left between them. CDR3 sequence: CASSYLGVGTDTQYF. In DNA, the CDR3 is TGTGCCAGCAGTTATCTCGGGGTGGGCACAGATACGCAGTATTTT.

This clonotype was recorded a few times. This chain uses TRBV9 with TRBJ2-1; 7 bases align to TRBD2. Germline V gene data show CDR1 as SGDLS and CDR2 as YYNGEE. With V trimmed by 4 bases and J by 1 base, 11 bases remained unmatched. The CDR3 contains 17 residues. DNA of the CDR3: TGTGCCAGCAGCTTAAGAGCGGGACTAAGTTCCTACAATGAGCAGTTCTTC. Translated: CASSLRAGLSSYNEQFF. Full variable domain (missing parts from reference TRBV9 and TRBJ2-1): DSGVTQTPKHLITATGQRVTLRCSPRSGDLSVYWYQQSLDQGLQFLIQYYNGEERAKGNILERFSAQQFPDLHSELNLSSLELGDSALYFCASSLRAGLSSYNEQFFGPGTRLTVL.

The chain employs TRBV6-1 and TRBJ2-1; a possible D gene is TRBD2 (5 bases). The V gene's germline CDR1 is MNHNS and CDR2 SASEGT. Trimming stripped 4 bases from V and 8 bases from J, with 12 bases between. The CDR3 totals 13 residues. In nucleotides, the CDR3 is TGTGCCAGCAGTGCCCAGCTAGCCGATGAGCAGTTCTTC. Its protein product is CASSAQLADEQFF.

This clonotype appeared many times. The chain carries TRBV28 and TRBJ1-4; no firm D call. The CDR3 covers 16 residues. V was clipped by 1 base and J by 0 bases, with 9 bases between them. Germline-derived CDR1 and CDR2 are MDHEN and SYDVKM. The DNA of the CDR3 is TGTGCCAGCAGTTTATCCGACCGATCAACTAATGAAAAACTGTTTTTT. This encodes CASSLSDRSTNEKLFF. Supplemented by reference TRBV28 and TRBJ1-4, the full variable domain reads DVKVTQSSRYLVKRTGEKVFLECVQDMDHENMFWYRQDPGLGLRLIYFSYDVKMKEKGDIPEGYSVSREKKERFSLILESASTNQTSMYLCASSLSDRSTNEKLFFGSGTQLSVL.

This clonotype was observed a handful of times. J is TRBJ2-7 and V is TRBV7-2, with D perhaps given as TRBD1 or TRBD2 (5 bases each). CDR1 and CDR2 (germline): SGHTA, FQGNSA. The CDR3 is made up of 15 amino acids. Trimming cost V 5 bases and J 5 bases, with 19 bases left between them. CDR3 nucleotides: TGTGCCAGCAGCCCGTACCATGGGGGTGCGGACGAGCAGTACTTC. Its translation: CASSPYHGGADEQYF.

This rearrangement joins TRBV7-9 to TRBJ2-1; 13 bases are a match to TRBD2. Looked up from germline, CDR1 is SEHNR and CDR2 is FQNEAQ (reference sequence). The CDR3 spans 15 residues. With V trimmed by 5 bases and J by 7 bases, 5 bases remained unmatched. Here the CDR3 reads CASSHGTSGKNEQFF. CDR3 DNA sequence: TGTGCCAGCAGCCACGGGACTAGCGGGAAAAATGAGCAGTTCTTC.